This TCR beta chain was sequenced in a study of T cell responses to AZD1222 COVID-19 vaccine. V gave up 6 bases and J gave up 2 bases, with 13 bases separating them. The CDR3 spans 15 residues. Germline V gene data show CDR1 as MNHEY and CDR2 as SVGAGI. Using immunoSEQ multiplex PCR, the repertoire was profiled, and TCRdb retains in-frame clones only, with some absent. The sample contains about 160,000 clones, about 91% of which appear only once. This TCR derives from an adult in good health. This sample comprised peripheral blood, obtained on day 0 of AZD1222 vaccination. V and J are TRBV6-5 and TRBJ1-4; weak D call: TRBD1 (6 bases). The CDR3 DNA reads TGTGCCAGCAGCGGAACAGGGTTCACTAATGAAAAACTGTTTTTT. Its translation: CASSGTGFTNEKLFF.